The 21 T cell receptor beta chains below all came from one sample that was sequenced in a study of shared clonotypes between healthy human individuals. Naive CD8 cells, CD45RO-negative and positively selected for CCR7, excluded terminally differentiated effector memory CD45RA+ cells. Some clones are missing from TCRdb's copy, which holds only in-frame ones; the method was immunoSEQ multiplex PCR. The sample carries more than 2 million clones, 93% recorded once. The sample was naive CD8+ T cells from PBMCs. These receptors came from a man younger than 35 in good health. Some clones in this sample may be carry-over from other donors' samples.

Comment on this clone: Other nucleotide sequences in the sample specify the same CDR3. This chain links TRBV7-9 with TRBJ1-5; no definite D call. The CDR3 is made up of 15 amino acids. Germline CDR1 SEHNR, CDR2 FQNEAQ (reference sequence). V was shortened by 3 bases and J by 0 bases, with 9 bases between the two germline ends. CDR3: CASSFGEYSNQPQHF. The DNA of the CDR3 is TGTGCCAGCAGCTTTGGAGAATATAGCAATCAGCCCCAGCATTTT.

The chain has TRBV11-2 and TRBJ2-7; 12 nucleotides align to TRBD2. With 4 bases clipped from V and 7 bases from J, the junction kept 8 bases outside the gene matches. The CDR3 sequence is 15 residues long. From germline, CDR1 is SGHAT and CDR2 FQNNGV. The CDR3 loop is CASSWALAGGEEQYF. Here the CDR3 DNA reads TGTGCCAGCAGCTGGGCCCTAGCGGGAGGGGAGGAGCAGTACTTC.

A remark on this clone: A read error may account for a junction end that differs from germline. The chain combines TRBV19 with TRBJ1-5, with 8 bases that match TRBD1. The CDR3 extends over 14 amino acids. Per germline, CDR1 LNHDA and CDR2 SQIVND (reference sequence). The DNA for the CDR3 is TGTGTCAGTAGTATAAGGGACAGGAATCAGCCCCAGCATTTT. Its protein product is CVSSIRDRNQPQHF.

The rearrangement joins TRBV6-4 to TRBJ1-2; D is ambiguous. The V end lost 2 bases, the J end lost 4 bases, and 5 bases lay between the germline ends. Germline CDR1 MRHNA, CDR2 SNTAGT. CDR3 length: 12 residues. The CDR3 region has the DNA TGTGCCAGCAGTGACCCTTTCTATGGCTACACCTTC. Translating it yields CASSDPFYGYTF.

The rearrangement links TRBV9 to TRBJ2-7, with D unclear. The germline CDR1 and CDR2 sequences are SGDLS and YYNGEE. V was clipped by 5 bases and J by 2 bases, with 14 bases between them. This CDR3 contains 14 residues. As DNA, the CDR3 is TGTGCCAGCAGTGTGGCGTCAGTCGCCTACGAGCAGTACTTC. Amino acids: CASSVASVAYEQYF.

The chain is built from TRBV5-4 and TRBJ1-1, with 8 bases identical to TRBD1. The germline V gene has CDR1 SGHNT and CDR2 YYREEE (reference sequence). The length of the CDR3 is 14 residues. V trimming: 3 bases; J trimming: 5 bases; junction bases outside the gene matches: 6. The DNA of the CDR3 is TGTGCCAGCAGCTGGCAGGGGGCGGGTACTGAAGCTTTCTTT. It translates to CASSWQGAGTEAFF.

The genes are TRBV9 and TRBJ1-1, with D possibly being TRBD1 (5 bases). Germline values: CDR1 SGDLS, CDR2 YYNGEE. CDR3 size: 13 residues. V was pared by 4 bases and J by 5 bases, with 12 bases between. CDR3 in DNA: TGTGCCAGCAGCTTATCGGACAAAACTGAAGCTTTCTTT. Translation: CASSLSDKTEAFF.

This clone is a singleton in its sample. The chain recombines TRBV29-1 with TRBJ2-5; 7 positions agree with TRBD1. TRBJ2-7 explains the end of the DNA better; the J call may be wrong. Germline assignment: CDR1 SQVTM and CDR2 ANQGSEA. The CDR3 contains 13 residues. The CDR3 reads CSVMRQGPYEQYF. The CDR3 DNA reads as TGCAGCGTAATGCGACAGGGTCCCTACGAGCAGTACTTC.

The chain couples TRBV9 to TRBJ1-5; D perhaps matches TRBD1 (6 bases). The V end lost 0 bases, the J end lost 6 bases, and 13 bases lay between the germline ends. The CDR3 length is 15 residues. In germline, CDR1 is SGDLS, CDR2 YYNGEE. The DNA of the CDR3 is TGTGCCAGCAGCGTAGGTCCGGGGGCTTTTCAGCCCCAGCATTTT. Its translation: CASSVGPGAFQPQHF.

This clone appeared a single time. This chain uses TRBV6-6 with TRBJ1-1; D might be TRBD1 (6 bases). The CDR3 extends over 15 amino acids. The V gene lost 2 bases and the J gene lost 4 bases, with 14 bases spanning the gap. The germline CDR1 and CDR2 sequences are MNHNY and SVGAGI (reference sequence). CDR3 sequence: CASSYAYREGTEAFF. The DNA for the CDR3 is TGTGCCAGCAGTTACGCCTACAGGGAGGGCACTGAAGCTTTCTTT.

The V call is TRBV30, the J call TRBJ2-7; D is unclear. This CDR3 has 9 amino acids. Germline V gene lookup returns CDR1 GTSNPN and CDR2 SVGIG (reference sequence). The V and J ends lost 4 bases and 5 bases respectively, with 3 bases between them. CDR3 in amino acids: CAWNHEQYF. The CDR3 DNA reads TGTGCCTGGAACCACGAGCAGTACTTC.

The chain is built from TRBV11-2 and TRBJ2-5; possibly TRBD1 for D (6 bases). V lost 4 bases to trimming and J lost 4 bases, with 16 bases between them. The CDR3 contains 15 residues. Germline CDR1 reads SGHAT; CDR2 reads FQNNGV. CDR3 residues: CASSSPLTDRETQYF. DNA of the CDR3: TGTGCCAGCAGCTCCCCGTTGACGGACAGAGAGACCCAGTACTTC.

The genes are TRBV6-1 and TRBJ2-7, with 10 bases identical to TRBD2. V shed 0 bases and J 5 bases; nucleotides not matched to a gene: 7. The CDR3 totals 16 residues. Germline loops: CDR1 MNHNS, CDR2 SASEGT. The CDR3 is CASSEAGGTSVDEQYF. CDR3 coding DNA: TGTGCCAGCAGTGAAGCGGGGGGGACTAGCGTCGACGAGCAGTACTTC.

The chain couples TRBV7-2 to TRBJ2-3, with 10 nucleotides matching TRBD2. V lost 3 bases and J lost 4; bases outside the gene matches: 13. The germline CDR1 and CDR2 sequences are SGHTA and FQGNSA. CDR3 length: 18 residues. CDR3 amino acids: CASSFIAGGTVPSDTQYF. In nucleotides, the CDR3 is TGTGCCAGCAGCTTTATAGCGGGAGGTACCGTCCCCTCAGATACGCAGTATTTT.

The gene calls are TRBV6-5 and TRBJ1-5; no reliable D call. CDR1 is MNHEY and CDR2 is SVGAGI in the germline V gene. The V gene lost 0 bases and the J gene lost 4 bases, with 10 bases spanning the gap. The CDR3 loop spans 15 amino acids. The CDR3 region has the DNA TGTGCCAGCAGTTACTCCGCTTCAGAAAATCAGCCCCAGCATTTT. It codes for CASSYSASENQPQHF.

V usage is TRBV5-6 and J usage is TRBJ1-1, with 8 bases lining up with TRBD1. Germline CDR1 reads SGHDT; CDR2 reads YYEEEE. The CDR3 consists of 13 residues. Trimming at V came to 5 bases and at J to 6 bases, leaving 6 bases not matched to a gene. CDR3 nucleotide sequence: TGTGCCAGCAGGGAGCAGGGGGCCGCTGAAGCTTTCTTT. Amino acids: CASREQGAAEAFF.

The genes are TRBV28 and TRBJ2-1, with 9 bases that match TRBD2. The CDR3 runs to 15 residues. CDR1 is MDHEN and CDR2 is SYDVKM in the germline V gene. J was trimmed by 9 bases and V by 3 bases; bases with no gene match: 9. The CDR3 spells CASSFVTSGIGEQFF. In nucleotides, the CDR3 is TGTGCCAGCAGTTTTGTGACTAGCGGAATTGGTGAGCAGTTCTTC.

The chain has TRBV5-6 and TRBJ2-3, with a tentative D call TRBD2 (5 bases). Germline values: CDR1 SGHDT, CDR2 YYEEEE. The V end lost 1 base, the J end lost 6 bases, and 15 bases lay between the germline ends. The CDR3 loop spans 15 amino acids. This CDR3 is CASSLLAPVTDTQYF. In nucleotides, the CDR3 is TGTGCCAGCAGCTTGTTAGCGCCAGTCACTGATACGCAGTATTTT.

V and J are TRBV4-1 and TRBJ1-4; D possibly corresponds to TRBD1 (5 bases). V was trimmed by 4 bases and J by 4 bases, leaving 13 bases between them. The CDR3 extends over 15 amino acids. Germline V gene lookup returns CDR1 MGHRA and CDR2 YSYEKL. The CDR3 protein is CASSLLGGDNEKLFF. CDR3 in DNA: TGCGCCAGCAGCCTCTTAGGAGGGGATAATGAAAAACTGTTTTTT.

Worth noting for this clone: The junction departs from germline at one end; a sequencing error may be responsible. The CDR3 region has the DNA TGCGCCAGCAGCCCTGGTCAGGGGTCCTATCGCTACACCTTC. Encoded protein: CASSPGQGSYRYTF. The rearrangement uses TRBV4-3 and TRBJ1-2; D possibly corresponds to TRBD1 (6 bases). CDR1 LGHNA and CDR2 YSLEER come from the germline V gene. The CDR3 is made up of 14 amino acids.

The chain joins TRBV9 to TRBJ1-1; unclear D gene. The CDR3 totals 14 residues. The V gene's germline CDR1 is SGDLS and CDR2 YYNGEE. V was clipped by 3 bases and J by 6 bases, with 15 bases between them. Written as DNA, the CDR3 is TGTGCCAGCAGCGCCAGCCCCCGGGCCGCTGAAGCTTTCTTT. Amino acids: CASSASPRAAEAFF.